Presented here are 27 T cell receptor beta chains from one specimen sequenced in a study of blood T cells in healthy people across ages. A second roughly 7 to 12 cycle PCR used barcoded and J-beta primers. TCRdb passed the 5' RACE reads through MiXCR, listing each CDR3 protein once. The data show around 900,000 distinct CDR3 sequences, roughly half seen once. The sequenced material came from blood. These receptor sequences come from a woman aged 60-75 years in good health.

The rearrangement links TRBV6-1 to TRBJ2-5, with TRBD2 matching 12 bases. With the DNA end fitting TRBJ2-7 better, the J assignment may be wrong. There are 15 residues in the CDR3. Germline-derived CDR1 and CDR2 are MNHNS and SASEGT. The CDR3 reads CASSLLAGGRDEQYF. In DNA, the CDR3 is TGTGCCAGCAGTTTACTAGCGGGAGGACGCGACGAGCAGTACTTC.

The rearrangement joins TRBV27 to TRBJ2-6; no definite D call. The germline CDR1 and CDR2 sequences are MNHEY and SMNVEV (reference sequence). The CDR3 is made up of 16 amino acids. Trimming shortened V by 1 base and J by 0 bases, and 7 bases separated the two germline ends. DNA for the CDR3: TGTGCCAGCAGTTTATTGCGCCCCTCTGGGGCCAACGTCCTGACTTTC. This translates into CASSLLRPSGANVLTF.

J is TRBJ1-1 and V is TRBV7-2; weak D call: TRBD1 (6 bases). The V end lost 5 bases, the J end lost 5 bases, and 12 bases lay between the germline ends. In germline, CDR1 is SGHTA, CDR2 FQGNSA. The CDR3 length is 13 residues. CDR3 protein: CASSPLRGTEAFF. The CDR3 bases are TGTGCCAGCAGCCCCCTCAGGGGAACTGAAGCTTTCTTT.

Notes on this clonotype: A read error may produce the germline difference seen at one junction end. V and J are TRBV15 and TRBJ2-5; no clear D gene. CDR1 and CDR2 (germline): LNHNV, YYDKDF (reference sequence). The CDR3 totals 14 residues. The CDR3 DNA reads TGTGCCCCCAGCAGAGTGGTAGACGGAGAGACCCAGTACTTC. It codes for CAPSRVVDGETQYF.

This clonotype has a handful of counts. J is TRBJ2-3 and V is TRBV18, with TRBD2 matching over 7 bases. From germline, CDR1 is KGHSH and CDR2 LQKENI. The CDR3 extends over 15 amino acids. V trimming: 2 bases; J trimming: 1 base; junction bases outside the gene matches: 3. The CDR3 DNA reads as TGTGCCAGCTCACCAAAAACTAGCGGCACAGATACGCAGTATTTT. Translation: CASSPKTSGTDTQYF.

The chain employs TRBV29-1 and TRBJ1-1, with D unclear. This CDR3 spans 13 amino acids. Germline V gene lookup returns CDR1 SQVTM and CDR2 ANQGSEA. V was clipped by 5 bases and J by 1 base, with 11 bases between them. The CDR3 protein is CSVLPTQNTEAFF. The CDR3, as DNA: TGCAGCGTTCTGCCCACACAGAACACTGAAGCTTTCTTT.

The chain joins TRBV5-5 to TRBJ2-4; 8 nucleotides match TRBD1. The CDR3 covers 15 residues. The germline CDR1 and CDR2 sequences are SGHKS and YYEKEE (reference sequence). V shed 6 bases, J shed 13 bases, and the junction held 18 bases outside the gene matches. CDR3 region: CASNLYPGQDGEQYF. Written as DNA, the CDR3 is TGTGCCAGCAACCTTTACCCGGGACAGGACGGGGAGCAGTACTTC.

CDR3 nucleotide sequence: TGTGCCAGCAGTTCTGGGGCGTTCGTCGGGGGGCGCGATGGCTACACCTTC. It is translated as CASSSGAFVGGRDGYTF. The chain employs TRBV27 and TRBJ1-2, with a tentative D call TRBD1 (6 bases). The CDR3 length is 17 residues. Between the trimmed V and J ends, which lost 4 bases and 6 bases, there was a span of 24 bases. CDR1 is MNHEY and CDR2 is SMNVEV in the germline V gene (reference sequence).

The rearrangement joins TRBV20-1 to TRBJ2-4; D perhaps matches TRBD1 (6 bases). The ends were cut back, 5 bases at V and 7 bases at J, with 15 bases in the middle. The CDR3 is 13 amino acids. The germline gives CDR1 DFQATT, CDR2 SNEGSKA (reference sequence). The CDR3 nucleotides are TGCAGTGCTGCGCCAGGGGCCGGGAACATTCAGTACTTC. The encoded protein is CSAAPGAGNIQYF.

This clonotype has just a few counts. CDR3 sequence reads: CASSHPFGRSSTDTQYF. CDR3 DNA sequence: TGTGCCAGCAGCCACCCCTTCGGACGTTCAAGCACAGATACGCAGTATTTT. This chain joins TRBV7-9 and TRBJ2-3, with D unresolved. Trimming took off 5 bases at V and 0 bases at J, with 18 bases between the two ends. The CDR3 spans 17 residues. Germline-derived CDR1 and CDR2 are SEHNR and FQNEAQ (reference sequence).

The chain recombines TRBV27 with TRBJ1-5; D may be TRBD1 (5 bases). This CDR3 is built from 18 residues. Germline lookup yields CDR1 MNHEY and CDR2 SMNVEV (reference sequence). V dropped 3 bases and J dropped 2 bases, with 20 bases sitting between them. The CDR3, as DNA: TGTGCCAGCAGTTTCTTAGGACCGGAGGGGTTTGGCAATCAGCCCCAGCATTTT. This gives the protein CASSFLGPEGFGNQPQHF.

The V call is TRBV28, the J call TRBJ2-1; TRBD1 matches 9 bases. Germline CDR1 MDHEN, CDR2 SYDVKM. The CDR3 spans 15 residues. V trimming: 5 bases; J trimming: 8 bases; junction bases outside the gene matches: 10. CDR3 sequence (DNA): TGTGCCAGCAGTCCGACCGGGACAGGGTCGCATGAGCAGTTCTTC. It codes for CASSPTGTGSHEQFF.

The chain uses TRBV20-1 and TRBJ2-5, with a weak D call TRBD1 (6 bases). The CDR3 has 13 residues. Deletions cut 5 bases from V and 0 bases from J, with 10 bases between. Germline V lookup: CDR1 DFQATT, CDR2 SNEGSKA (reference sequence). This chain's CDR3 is CSALRDNQETQYF. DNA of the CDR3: TGCAGTGCTCTACGGGACAACCAAGAGACCCAGTACTTC.

In DNA form, the CDR3 reads TGTGCCAGCAGCAGGCTAGCGGAGGGGGGTACAGAGACGCAGTATTTT. Residues: CASSRLAEGGTETQYF. The J gene is TRBJ2-3, the V gene TRBV21-1; TRBD2, the table's D call, was not compared with the DNA. TRBV21-1 is listed as a pseudogene. CDR3 length: 16 residues.

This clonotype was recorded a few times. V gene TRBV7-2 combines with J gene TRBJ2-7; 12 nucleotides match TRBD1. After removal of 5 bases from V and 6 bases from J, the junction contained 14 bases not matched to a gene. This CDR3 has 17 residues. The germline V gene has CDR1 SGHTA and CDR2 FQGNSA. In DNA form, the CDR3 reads TGTGCCAGCAGCGCAATCTTGACCGGGACAGGGGGCGTCGAGCAGTACTTC. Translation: CASSAILTGTGGVEQYF.

The DNA for the CDR3 is TGTGCCAGCTTTCCCCAGGGACTAGCGGTATACTCCTACGAGCAGTACTTC. It codes for CASFPQGLAVYSYEQYF. The chain links TRBV28 to TRBJ2-7; 11 positions match TRBD2. Germline-derived CDR1 and CDR2 are MDHEN and SYDVKM. The CDR3 has 17 amino acids. The V gene end was trimmed by 8 bases and the J gene end by 0 bases; junction bases not matched to a gene: 12.

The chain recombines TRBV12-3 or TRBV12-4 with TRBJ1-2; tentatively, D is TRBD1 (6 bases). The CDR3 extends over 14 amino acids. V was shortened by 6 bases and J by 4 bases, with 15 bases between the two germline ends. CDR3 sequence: CASRRGGLSYGYTF. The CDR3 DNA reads TGTGCCAGCAGGCGCGGGGGGCTTAGCTATGGCTACACCTTC.

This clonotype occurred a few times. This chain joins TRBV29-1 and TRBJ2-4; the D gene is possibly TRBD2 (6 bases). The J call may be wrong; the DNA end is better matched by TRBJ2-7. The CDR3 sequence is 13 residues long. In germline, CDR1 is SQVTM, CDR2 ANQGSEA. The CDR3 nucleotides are TGCAGCGTTGAAGAATGGGGGGTTGGCGAGCAGTACTTC. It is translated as CSVEEWGVGEQYF.

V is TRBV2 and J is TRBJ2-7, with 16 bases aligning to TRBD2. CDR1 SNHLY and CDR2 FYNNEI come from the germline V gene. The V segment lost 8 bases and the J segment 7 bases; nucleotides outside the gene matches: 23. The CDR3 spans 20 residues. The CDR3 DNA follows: TGTGCCAGCGGGGACCCGGGACTAGCGGGAGGGCCGCGAACTTACAATGAGCAGTACTTC. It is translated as CASGDPGLAGGPRTYNEQYF. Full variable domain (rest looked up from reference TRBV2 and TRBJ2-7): EPEVTQTPSHQVTQMGQEVILRCVPISNHLYFYWYRQILGQKVEFLVSFYNNEISEKSEIFDDQFSVERPDGSNFTLKIRSTKLEDSAMYFCASGDPGLAGGPRTYNEQYFGPGTRLTVT.

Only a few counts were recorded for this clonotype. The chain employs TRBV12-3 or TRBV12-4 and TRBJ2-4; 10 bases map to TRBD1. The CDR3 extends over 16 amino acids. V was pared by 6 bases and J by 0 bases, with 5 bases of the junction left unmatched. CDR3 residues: CASRLGQGGAKNIQYF. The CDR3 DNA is TGTGCCAGCAGACTTGGACAGGGGGGAGCCAAAAACATTCAGTACTTC.

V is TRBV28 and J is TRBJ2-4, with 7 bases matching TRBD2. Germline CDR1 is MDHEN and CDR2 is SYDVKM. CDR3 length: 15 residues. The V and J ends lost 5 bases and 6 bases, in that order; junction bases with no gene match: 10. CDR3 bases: TGTGCCAGCAGTATCCCCGGACTAGTTAGAAACATTCAGTACTTC. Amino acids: CASSIPGLVRNIQYF.

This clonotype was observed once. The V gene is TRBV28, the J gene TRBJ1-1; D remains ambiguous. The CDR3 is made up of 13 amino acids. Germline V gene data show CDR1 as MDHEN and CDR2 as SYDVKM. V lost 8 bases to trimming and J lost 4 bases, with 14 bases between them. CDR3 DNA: TGTGCCAGCGGACTAACAATTGGCACTGAAGCTTTCTTT. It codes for CASGLTIGTEAFF.

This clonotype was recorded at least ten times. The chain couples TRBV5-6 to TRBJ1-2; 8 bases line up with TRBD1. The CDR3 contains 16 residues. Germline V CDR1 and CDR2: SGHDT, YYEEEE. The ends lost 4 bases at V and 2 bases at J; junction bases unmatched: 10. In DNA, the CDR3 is TGTGCCAGCAGCCCAAGCTCCAACAGGGGGAACTATGGCTACACCTTC. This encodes CASSPSSNRGNYGYTF.

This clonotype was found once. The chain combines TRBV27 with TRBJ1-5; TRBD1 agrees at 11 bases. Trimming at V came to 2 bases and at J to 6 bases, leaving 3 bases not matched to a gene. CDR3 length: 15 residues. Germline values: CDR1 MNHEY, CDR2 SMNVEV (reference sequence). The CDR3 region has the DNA TGTGCCAGCAGTTTAGGGACAGGGGGTGTTCAGCCCCAGCATTTT. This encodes CASSLGTGGVQPQHF.

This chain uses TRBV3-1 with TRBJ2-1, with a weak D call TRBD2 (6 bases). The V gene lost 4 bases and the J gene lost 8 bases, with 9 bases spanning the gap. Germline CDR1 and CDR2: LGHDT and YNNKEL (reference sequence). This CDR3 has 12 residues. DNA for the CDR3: TGTGCCAGCAGCCCGAGGGAGGATGAGCAGTTCTTC. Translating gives CASSPREDEQFF.

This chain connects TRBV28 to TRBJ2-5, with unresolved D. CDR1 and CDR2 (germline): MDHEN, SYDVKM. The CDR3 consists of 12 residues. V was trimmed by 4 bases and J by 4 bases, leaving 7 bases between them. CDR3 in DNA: TGTGCCAGCAGTTCTAATCTAGAGACCCAGTACTTC. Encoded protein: CASSSNLETQYF. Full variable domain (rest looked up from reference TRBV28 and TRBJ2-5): DVKVTQSSRYLVKRTGEKVFLECVQDMDHENMFWYRQDPGLGLRLIYFSYDVKMKEKGDIPEGYSVSREKKERFSLILESASTNQTSMYLCASSSNLETQYFGPGTRLLVL.

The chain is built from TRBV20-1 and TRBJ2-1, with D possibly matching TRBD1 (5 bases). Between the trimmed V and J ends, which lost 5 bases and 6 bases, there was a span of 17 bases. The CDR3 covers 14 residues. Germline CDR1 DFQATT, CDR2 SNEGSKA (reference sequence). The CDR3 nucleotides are TGCAGTGCTGAAAAGGGGAATTTCGGCAATGAGCAGTTCTTC. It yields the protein CSAEKGNFGNEQFF.